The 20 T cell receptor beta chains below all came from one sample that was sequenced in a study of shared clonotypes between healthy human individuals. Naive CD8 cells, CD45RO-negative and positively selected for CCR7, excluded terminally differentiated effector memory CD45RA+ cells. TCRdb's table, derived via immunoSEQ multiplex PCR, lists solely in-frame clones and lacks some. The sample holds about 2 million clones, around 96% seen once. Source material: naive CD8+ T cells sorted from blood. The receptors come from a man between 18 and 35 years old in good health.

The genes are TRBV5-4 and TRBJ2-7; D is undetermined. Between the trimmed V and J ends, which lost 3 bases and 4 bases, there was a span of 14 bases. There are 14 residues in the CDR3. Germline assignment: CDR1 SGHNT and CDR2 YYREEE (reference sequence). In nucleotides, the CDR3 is TGTGCCAGCAGCTCCAGGTCGAGCCAATACGAGCAGTACTTC. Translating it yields CASSSRSSQYEQYF.

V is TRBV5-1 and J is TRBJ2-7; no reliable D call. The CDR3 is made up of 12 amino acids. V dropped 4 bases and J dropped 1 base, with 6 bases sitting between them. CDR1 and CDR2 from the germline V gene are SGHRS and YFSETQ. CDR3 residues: CASSRPSYEQYF. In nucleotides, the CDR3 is TGCGCCAGCAGCCGACCTTCCTACGAGCAGTACTTC.

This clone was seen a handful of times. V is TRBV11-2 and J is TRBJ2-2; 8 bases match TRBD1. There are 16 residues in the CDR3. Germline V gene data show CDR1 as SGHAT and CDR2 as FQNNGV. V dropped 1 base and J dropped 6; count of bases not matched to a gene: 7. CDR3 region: CASSLGQGASAGELFF. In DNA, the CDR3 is TGTGCCAGCAGCTTAGGTCAGGGGGCATCAGCCGGGGAGCTGTTTTTT.

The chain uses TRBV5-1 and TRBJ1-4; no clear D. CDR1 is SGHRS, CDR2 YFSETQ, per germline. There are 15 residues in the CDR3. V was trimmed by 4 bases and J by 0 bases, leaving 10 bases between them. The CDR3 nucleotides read TGCGCCAGCAGCCTTTACCTAGCAACTAATGAAAAACTGTTTTTT. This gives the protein CASSLYLATNEKLFF.

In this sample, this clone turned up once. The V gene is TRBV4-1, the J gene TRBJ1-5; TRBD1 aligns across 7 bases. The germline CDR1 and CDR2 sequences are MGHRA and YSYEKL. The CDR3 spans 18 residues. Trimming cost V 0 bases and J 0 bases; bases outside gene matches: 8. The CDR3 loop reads CASSQDQWDRNSNQPQHF. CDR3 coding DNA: TGCGCCAGCAGCCAAGATCAATGGGACAGAAATAGCAATCAGCCCCAGCATTTT.

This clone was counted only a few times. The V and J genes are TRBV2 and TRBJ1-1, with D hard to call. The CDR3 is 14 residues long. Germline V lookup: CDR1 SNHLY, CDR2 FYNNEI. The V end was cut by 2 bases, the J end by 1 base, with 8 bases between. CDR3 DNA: TGTGCCAGCAGTGAAATCGCGGAGAACACTGAAGCTTTCTTT. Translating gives CASSEIAENTEAFF.

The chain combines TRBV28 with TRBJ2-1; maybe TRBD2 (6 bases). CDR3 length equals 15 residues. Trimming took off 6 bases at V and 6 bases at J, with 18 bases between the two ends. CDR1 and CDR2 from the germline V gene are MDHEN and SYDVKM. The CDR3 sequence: CASSTIRELANEQFF. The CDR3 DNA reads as TGTGCCAGCAGCACGATCAGGGAACTAGCCAATGAGCAGTTCTTC. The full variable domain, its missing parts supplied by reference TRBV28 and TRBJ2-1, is DVKVTQSSRYLVKRTGEKVFLECVQDMDHENMFWYRQDPGLGLRLIYFSYDVKMKEKGDIPEGYSVSREKKERFSLILESASTNQTSMYLCASSTIRELANEQFFGPGTRLTVL.

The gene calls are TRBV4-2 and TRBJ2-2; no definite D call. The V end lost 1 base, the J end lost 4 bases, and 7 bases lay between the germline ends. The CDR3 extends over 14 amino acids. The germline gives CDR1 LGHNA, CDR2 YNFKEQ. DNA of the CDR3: TGTGCCAGCAGCCAAGGAACCGGCACCGGGGAGCTGTTTTTT. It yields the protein CASSQGTGTGELFF.

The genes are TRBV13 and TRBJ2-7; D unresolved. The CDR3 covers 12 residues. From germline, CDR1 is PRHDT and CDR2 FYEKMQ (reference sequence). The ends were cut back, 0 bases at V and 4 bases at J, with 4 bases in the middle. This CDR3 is CASSLGVYEQYF. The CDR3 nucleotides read TGTGCCAGCAGCTTAGGTGTATACGAGCAGTACTTC. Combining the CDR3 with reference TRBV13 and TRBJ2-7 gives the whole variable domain AAGVIQSPRHLIKEKRETATLKCYPIPRHDTVYWYQQGPGQDPQFLISFYEKMQSDKGSIPDRFSAQQFSDYHSELNMSSLELGDSALYFCASSLGVYEQYFGPGTRLTVT.

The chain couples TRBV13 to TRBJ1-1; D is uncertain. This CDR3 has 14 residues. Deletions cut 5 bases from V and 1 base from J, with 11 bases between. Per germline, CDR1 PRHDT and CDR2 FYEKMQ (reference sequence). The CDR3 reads CASSIESGNTEAFF. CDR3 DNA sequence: TGTGCCAGCAGCATCGAAAGCGGGAACACTGAAGCTTTCTTT.

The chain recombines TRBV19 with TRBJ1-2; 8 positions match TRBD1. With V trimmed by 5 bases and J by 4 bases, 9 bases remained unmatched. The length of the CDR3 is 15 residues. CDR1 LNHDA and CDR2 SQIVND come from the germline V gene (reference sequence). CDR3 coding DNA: TGTGCCAGTAGTGCCTGGGGACAGGTGATCTATGGCTACACCTTC. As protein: CASSAWGQVIYGYTF.

The CDR3 DNA reads TGCGCCAGCAGCTTGGCCGAAGCGGGAGGACACTACGAGCAGTACTTC. This encodes CASSLAEAGGHYEQYF. The chain employs TRBV5-1 and TRBJ2-7, with 9 positions matching TRBD2. The CDR3 contains 16 residues. Germline CDR1 is SGHRS and CDR2 is YFSETQ. Losses at the gene ends were 0 bases for V and 3 bases for J; bases not matched to a gene: 7.

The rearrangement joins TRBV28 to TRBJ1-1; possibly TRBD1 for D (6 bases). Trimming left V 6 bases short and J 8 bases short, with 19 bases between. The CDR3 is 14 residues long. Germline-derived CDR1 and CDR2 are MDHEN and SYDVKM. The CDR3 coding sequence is TGTGCCAGCAGCCTCTTCGAGATACAGGGAGAAGCTTTCTTT. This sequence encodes CASSLFEIQGEAFF.

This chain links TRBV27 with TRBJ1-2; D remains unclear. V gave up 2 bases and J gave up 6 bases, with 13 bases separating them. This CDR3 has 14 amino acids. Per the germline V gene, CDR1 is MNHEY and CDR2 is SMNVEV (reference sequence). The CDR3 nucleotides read TGTGCCAGCAGTTTACGGGTACCCAGTGATGGCTACACCTTC. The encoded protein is CASSLRVPSDGYTF.

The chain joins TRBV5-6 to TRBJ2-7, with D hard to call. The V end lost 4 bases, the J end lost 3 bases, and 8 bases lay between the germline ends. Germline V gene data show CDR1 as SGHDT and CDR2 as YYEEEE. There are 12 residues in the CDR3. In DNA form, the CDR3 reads TGTGCCAGCAGCCAGGCGAACTACGAGCAGTACTTC. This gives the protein CASSQANYEQYF. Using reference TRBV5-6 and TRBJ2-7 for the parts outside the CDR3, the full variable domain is DAGVTQSPTHLIKTRGQQVTLRCSPKSGHDTVSWYQQALGQGPQFIFQYYEEEERQRGNFPDRFSGHQFPNYSSELNVNALLLGDSALYLCASSQANYEQYFGPGTRLTVT.

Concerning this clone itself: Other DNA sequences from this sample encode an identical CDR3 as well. This CDR3 is CASSLSTGGLNEQYF. The CDR3 DNA sequence: TGTGCCAGCAGTTTATCGACAGGGGGCCTGAACGAGCAGTACTTC. V usage is TRBV27 and J usage is TRBJ2-7, with TRBD1 identical over 10 bases. The V segment lost 0 bases and the J segment 5 bases; nucleotides outside the gene matches: 4. This CDR3 region has 15 residues. In germline, CDR1 is MNHEY, CDR2 SMNVEV (reference sequence).

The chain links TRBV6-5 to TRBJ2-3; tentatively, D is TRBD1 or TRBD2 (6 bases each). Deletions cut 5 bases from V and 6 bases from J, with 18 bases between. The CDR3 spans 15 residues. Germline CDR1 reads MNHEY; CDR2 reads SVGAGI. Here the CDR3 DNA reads TGTGCCAGCAGTGGAACCGGGGGCTTAGGGGATACGCAGTATTTT. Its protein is CASSGTGGLGDTQYF.

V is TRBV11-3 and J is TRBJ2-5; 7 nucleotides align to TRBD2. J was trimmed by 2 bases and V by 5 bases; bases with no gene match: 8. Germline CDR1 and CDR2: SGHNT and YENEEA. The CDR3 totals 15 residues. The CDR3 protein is CASSTGGGLQETQYF. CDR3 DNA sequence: TGTGCCAGCAGCACGGGAGGAGGGCTGCAAGAGACCCAGTACTTC.

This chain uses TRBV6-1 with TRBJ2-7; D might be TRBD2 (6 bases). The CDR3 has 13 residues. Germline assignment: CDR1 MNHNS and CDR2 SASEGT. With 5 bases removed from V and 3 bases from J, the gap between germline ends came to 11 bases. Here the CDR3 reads CASSHGTYYEQYF. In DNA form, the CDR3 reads TGTGCCAGCAGTCATGGGACTTACTACGAGCAGTACTTC.

Here the CDR3 reads CASSYGGLDYEQYF. CDR3 sequence (DNA): TGTGCCAGCAGTTACGGGGGGCTCGACTACGAGCAGTACTTC. The rearrangement links TRBV6-5 to TRBJ2-7, with D perhaps being TRBD1 or TRBD2 (6 bases each). The CDR3 consists of 14 residues. Germline values: CDR1 MNHEY, CDR2 SVGAGI. Trimming cost V 2 bases and J 3 bases, with 11 bases left between them.